Below are 25 T cell receptor beta chains sequenced from a single sample in a study of identical twins. TCRdb re-derived calls from the 5' RACE reads in MiXCR, one entry per CDR3 protein. The sample comprises hundreds of thousands of distinct CDR3 sequences, approximately 7% of which are singletons, and 3.6% rests with the top ten. The sample was also reused in another study, on yellow fever vaccine responses in identical twins.

The material sequenced was memory (CD45RO+) T cells sorted from blood. The receptor source for this set is a woman in her late teens or twenties in good health.

This clonotype has a handful of counts. The V call is TRBV4-1, the J call TRBJ2-2, with D unresolved. V lost 1 base, J lost 4 bases, and 19 bases lay in between. Germline CDR1 is MGHRA and CDR2 is YSYEKL. The CDR3 consists of 18 residues. This chain's CDR3 is CASSQGWPRGRSTGELFF. CDR3 sequence (DNA): TGCGCCAGCAGCCAAGGTTGGCCTCGAGGTCGGAGCACCGGGGAGCTGTTTTTT.

This clonotype came up many times. The chain has TRBV6-1 and TRBJ1-2; tentatively, D is TRBD1 (5 bases). The CDR3 has 16 amino acids. The V and J ends lost 8 bases and 3 bases respectively, with 22 bases between them. Germline CDR1 MNHNS, CDR2 SASEGT. This CDR3 reads CASRRMPGTTDYGYTF. The CDR3 coding sequence is TGTGCCAGCCGCCGAATGCCAGGGACGACTGACTATGGCTACACCTTC.

This clonotype was picked up a small number of times. The CDR3 region has the DNA TGTGCCAGCAGATCGGAGGGGGAACTCCTCACCGGGGAGCTGTTTTTT. Amino acids: CASRSEGELLTGELFF. The V call is TRBV5-6, the J call TRBJ2-2, with D possibly being TRBD1 or TRBD2 (6 bases each). Germline CDR1 reads SGHDT; CDR2 reads YYEEEE. The CDR3 contains 16 residues. Trimming took 5 bases from V and 4 from J, leaving 18 bases between them.

V usage is TRBV3-1 and J usage is TRBJ2-5; 11 bases map to TRBD1. Germline CDR1 is LGHDT and CDR2 is YNNKEL (reference sequence). This CDR3 region has 15 residues. The V and J ends lost 3 bases and 5 bases, in that order; junction bases with no gene match: 5. The CDR3 region is CASSHRTGGRETQYF. CDR3 sequence (DNA): TGTGCCAGCAGCCATAGGACAGGGGGCCGGGAGACCCAGTACTTC.

CDR3 residues: CASSVGTAENIQYF. CDR3 nucleotide sequence: TGTGCCAGCAGCGTCGGGACAGCGGAAAACATTCAGTACTTC. The gene calls are TRBV9 and TRBJ2-4, with 7 bases aligning to TRBD1. Looked up from germline, CDR1 is SGDLS and CDR2 is YYNGEE. The CDR3 consists of 14 residues. Germline trimming cut 2 bases from V and 5 bases from J; bases unmatched to any gene: 4. Supplemented by reference TRBV9 and TRBJ2-4, the full variable domain reads DSGVTQTPKHLITATGQRVTLRCSPRSGDLSVYWYQQSLDQGLQFLIQYYNGEERAKGNILERFSAQQFPDLHSELNLSSLELGDSALYFCASSVGTAENIQYFGAGTRLSVL.

The V call is TRBV7-3, the J call TRBJ2-5; unclear D gene. V dropped 5 bases and J dropped 0 bases, with 13 bases sitting between them. Germline lookup yields CDR1 SGHTA and CDR2 FQGTGA. The CDR3 sequence is 15 residues long. The CDR3 here is CASSLGGSYQETQYF. The CDR3 DNA is TGTGCCAGCAGCCTGGGTGGCAGTTACCAAGAGACCCAGTACTTC.

This clonotype was observed a handful of times. This chain joins TRBV5-1 and TRBJ1-2; D remains unclear. Germline CDR1 is SGHRS and CDR2 is YFSETQ. This CDR3 contains 13 residues. V shed 7 bases and J shed 1 base, with 11 bases lying between them. CDR3 coding DNA: TGCGCCAGCCGGACGGACCATAACTATGGCTACACCTTC. It specifies CASRTDHNYGYTF.

This clonotype was counted only a few times. The V call is TRBV7-8, the J call TRBJ2-7; 8 nucleotides align to TRBD1. The V gene end was trimmed by 0 bases and the J gene end by 0 bases; junction bases not matched to a gene: 10. Per the germline V gene, CDR1 is SGHVS and CDR2 is FQNEAQ. CDR3 length: 18 amino acids. The DNA for the CDR3 is TGTGCCAGCAGCTTAGCGCTGATGACAGGGGCCTTCTCCTACGAGCAGTACTTC. Translated, it gives CASSLALMTGAFSYEQYF. Complete variable domain (other parts from reference TRBV7-8 and TRBJ2-7): GAGVSQSPRYKVAKRGQDVALRCDPISGHVSLFWYQQALGQGPEFLTYFQNEAQLDKSGLPSDRFFAERPEGSVSTLKIQRTQQEDSAVYLCASSLALMTGAFSYEQYFGPGTRLTVT.

This clonotype was detected only a few times. This chain connects TRBV5-1 to TRBJ2-5; D may match TRBD1 or TRBD2 (5 bases each). Trimming left V 6 bases short and J 4 bases short, with 13 bases between. The CDR3 contains 13 residues. Germline V lookup: CDR1 SGHRS, CDR2 YFSETQ. The CDR3, as DNA: TGCGCCAGCAACGCCGGGACGGGAGAGACCCAGTACTTC. Encoded protein: CASNAGTGETQYF.

Many counts were recorded for this clonotype. The V and J genes are TRBV7-9 and TRBJ1-2; a possible D gene is TRBD1 (5 bases). The CDR3 runs 14 residues. Germline-derived CDR1 and CDR2 are SEHNR and FQNEAQ (reference sequence). Trimming shortened V by 1 base and J by 3 bases, and 9 bases separated the two germline ends. CDR3 coding DNA: TGTGCCAGCAGCTTAGATGGGGGAGACTATGGCTACACCTTC. Residues: CASSLDGGDYGYTF.

This clonotype was observed a handful of times. This chain links TRBV20-1 with TRBJ2-1; D might be TRBD1 (5 bases). The CDR3 has 13 amino acids. Trimming cost V 6 bases and J 6 bases, with 15 bases left between them. CDR1 is DFQATT, CDR2 SNEGSKA, per germline (reference sequence). The CDR3 reads CSADAGSPNEQFF. The CDR3 DNA follows: TGCAGTGCGGATGCAGGGTCCCCCAATGAGCAGTTCTTC.

Only a few counts were recorded for this clonotype. The chain recombines TRBV24-1 with TRBJ2-5; no clear D gene. The V end was cut by 3 bases, the J end by 0 bases, with 13 bases between. Germline values: CDR1 KGHDR, CDR2 SFDVKD. This CDR3 spans 16 amino acids. The CDR3 nucleotides read TGTGCCACCAGTGATCCCCAACCGCGGAACCAAGAGACCCAGTACTTC. This sequence encodes CATSDPQPRNQETQYF.

This clonotype was recorded a few times. This CDR3 is CASRASGYEQYF. The CDR3 DNA sequence: TGTGCCAGCAGAGCTAGCGGTTACGAGCAGTACTTC. The rearrangement uses TRBV28 and TRBJ2-7, with TRBD2 matching 7 bases. Germline CDR1 and CDR2: MDHEN and SYDVKM. V shed 6 bases and J 4 bases; nucleotides not matched to a gene: 3. This CDR3 spans 12 amino acids.

This clonotype has a handful of counts. The chain recombines TRBV20-1 with TRBJ2-2, with TRBD2 matching 14 bases. The CDR3 spans 21 residues. After removal of 0 bases from V and 0 bases from J, the junction contained 12 bases not matched to a gene. Germline values: CDR1 DFQATT, CDR2 SNEGSKA (reference sequence). CDR3 coding DNA: TGCAGTGCTAGAGATCTCCTAGGACTAGCGGGAGGCCCAGCGAACACCGGGGAGCTGTTTTTT. Translated, it gives CSARDLLGLAGGPANTGELFF.

The chain couples TRBV5-6 to TRBJ1-6; D may be TRBD1 (5 bases). CDR3 length equals 17 residues. Looked up from germline, CDR1 is SGHDT and CDR2 is YYEEEE. V shed 5 bases and J shed 7 bases, with 22 bases lying between them. CDR3 in DNA: TGTGCCAGCAGTCTGAGTATGGGTACGAGGACAAATTCACCCCTCCACTTT. It yields the protein CASSLSMGTRTNSPLHF.

This clonotype occurred many times. This chain connects TRBV6-5 to TRBJ2-3; D possibly uses TRBD1 or TRBD2 (6 bases each). Trimming removed 2 bases at V and 3 bases at J, with 21 bases between. This CDR3 comprises 18 residues. Germline CDR1 MNHEY, CDR2 SVGAGI. The DNA for the CDR3 is TGTGCCAGCAGTTACACAACCCCGGGGGCCGGTTGGACAGATACGCAGTATTTT. It is translated as CASSYTTPGAGWTDTQYF.

This clonotype was seen at least ten times. The chain combines TRBV29-1 with TRBJ2-1; a weak D match, TRBD1 (5 bases). Germline loops: CDR1 SQVTM, CDR2 ANQGSEA. Trimming removed 6 bases at V and 0 bases at J, with 6 bases between. The CDR3 consists of 12 residues. The CDR3 region is CSVTVSYNEQFF. CDR3 DNA: TGCAGCGTGACAGTCTCCTACAATGAGCAGTTCTTC.

This clonotype showed up many times. In nucleotides, the CDR3 is TGTGCCAGCGCCACCGGGGGACTAGCGGGCCAAGAGACCCAGTACTTC. Translation gives CASATGGLAGQETQYF. V and J are TRBV2 and TRBJ2-5, with 12 positions matching TRBD2. Germline lookup yields CDR1 SNHLY and CDR2 FYNNEI. V dropped 8 bases and J dropped 1; count of bases not matched to a gene: 8. This CDR3 comprises 16 residues.

There are many counts of this clonotype. The genes are TRBV5-1 and TRBJ2-7; D is undetermined. The CDR3 extends over 13 amino acids. V lost 1 base and J lost 3, with 8 bases in between. CDR1 and CDR2 from the germline V gene are SGHRS and YFSETQ. In DNA, the CDR3 is TGCGCCAGCAGCTTGTCAGGTTTCTACGAGCAGTACTTC. Its translation is CASSLSGFYEQYF. The variable domain in full, completed from reference TRBV5-1 and TRBJ2-7, reads KAGVTQTPRYLIKTRGQQVTLSCSPISGHRSVSWYQQTPGQGLQFLFEYFSETQRNKGNFPGRFSGRQFSNSRSEMNVSTLELGDSALYLCASSLSGFYEQYFGPGTRLTVT.

This clonotype has at least ten counts. The chain combines TRBV20-1 with TRBJ2-3; 8 bases are shared with TRBD2. This CDR3 is 13 amino acids long. CDR1 and CDR2 (germline): DFQATT, SNEGSKA (reference sequence). The V and J ends lost 6 bases and 6 bases, in that order; junction bases with no gene match: 8. DNA for the CDR3: TGCAGTGCGCAGCGGGGGCCCCCCGATACGCAGTATTTT. Its protein product is CSAQRGPPDTQYF.

This clonotype was seen at least ten times. J is TRBJ2-2 and V is TRBV10-3; 7 positions agree with TRBD2. V was pared by 10 bases and J by 0 bases, with 11 bases of the junction left unmatched. Germline V gene data show CDR1 as ENHRY and CDR2 as SYGVKD. The CDR3 covers 16 residues. Written as DNA, the CDR3 is TGTGCCACTCGGGGAGCGGGGAGCGCGAACACCGGGGAGCTGTTTTTT. Its translation: CATRGAGSANTGELFF.

The genes are TRBV20-1 and TRBJ2-1; 8 positions agree with TRBD2. V was clipped by 5 bases and J by 0 bases; unmatched bases: 12. CDR1 is DFQATT and CDR2 is SNEGSKA in the germline V gene (reference sequence). The CDR3 contains 17 residues. CDR3 in amino acids: CSAFPGGLADSYNEQFF. The CDR3 nucleotides are TGCAGTGCTTTTCCGGGAGGGCTAGCGGACTCCTACAATGAGCAGTTCTTC.

This clonotype was seen a handful of times. The chain employs TRBV27 and TRBJ2-2; TRBD2 agrees at 9 bases. V lost 7 bases, J lost 5 bases, and 8 bases stayed unmatched. There are 15 residues in the CDR3. Germline loops: CDR1 MNHEY, CDR2 SMNVEV (reference sequence). The CDR3 DNA reads as TGTGCCAGCACTCCGGGACTAGCATATACCGGGGAGCTGTTTTTT. Amino acid sequence: CASTPGLAYTGELFF.

This sequence joins TRBV28 and TRBJ1-4, with unresolved D. The length of the CDR3 is 12 residues. The germline CDR1 and CDR2 sequences are MDHEN and SYDVKM. V lost 2 bases and J 7 bases, leaving 5 bases between the germline ends. In DNA, the CDR3 is TGTGCCAGCAGTTTACCAAGTGAAAAACTGTTTTTT. Translating it yields CASSLPSEKLFF.

The sample holds many counts of this clonotype. This chain links TRBV5-1 with TRBJ1-4; D remains unclear. The germline CDR1 and CDR2 sequences are SGHRS and YFSETQ. Trimming took off 1 base at V and 10 bases at J, with 11 bases between the two ends. The CDR3 loop spans 13 amino acids. The CDR3 sequence: CASSLNGEGKLFF. CDR3 sequence (DNA): TGCGCCAGCAGCTTGAACGGGGAGGGAAAACTGTTTTTT.